This entry is about one TCR beta chain. The antigen is undetermined. Libraries were prepared by immunoSEQ multiplex PCR; TCRdb keeps only in-frame clonotypes and omits some of them. Counted here are approximately 130,000 clones, 70% to 90% occurring once; the ten biggest clones make up under 3%. The entry originates in a study of T cell responses to AZD1222 COVID-19 vaccine. General observations from the study: The study sampled repertoires only after the peak T cell response. Donors were mostly white British, more females; clonal diversity possibly underestimated.

The CDR3 is made up of 13 amino acids. Per the germline V gene, CDR1 is SGHTA and CDR2 is FQGNSA. V shed 1 base and J shed 4 bases, with 5 bases lying between them. This chain uses TRBV7-2 with TRBJ1-3; D is ambiguous. Here the sequenced sample was peripheral blood, taken 28 days after the second AZD1222 dose. This clonotype originated in an adult who received the AZD1222 COVID-19 vaccine. In nucleotides, the CDR3 is TGTGCCAGCAGCTTAGTGTCAGGAAACACCATATATTTT. It codes for CASSLVSGNTIYF.